This record looks at one T cell receptor beta chain sequence and its context. The ends lost 10 bases at V and 2 bases at J; junction bases unmatched: 4. From germline, CDR1 is LNHDA and CDR2 SQIVND (reference sequence). The CDR3 is 12 amino acids. This specimen comes from a study of CD8 T cells in Susac syndrome. Random hexamers served to reverse transcribe about 0.45 to 1 ug RNA. One entry per CDR3 protein, called by TCRdb with MiXCR from the immunoSEQ multiplex PCR reads. Found here are 150,000 to 200,000 distinct CDR3 sequences, around 94% of them singletons; the top ten hold around 0.14%. Sequenced material: CD4+ T cells from PBMCs. This TCR was sampled from a human donor in good health. This chain joins TRBV19 and TRBJ1-2, with TRBD1 matching over 7 bases. The CDR3 loop is CATQQGNYGYTF. The CDR3, as DNA: TGTGCCACCCAACAGGGGAACTATGGCTACACCTTC. The variable domain in full, with the rest retrieved from reference TRBV19 and TRBJ1-2, is DGGITQSPKYLFRKEGQNVTLSCEQNLNHDAMYWYRQDPGQGLRLIYYSQIVNDFQKGDIAEGYSVSREKKESFPLTVTSAQKNPTAFYLCATQQGNYGYTFGSGTRLTVV.